This TCR beta chain originates from a study of CD8 T cells in Susac syndrome. It was with random hexamers that roughly 0.5 to 1 ug RNA was reverse transcribed. TCRdb re-called the immunoSEQ multiplex PCR reads through MiXCR, storing one row per CDR3 protein. Of about 180,000 distinct CDR3 sequences listed, around 93% are singletons. This CDR3 region has 13 residues. Trimming took 7 bases from V and 3 from J, leaving 15 bases between them. From germline, CDR1 is SQVTM and CDR2 ANQGSEA. Negative isolation was used for CD8+ and CD4+ T cells and FACS enrichment for TEMRA cells. V and J are TRBV29-1 and TRBJ2-5, with D maybe TRBD2 (6 bases). The TCR sequence derives from a human donor with multiple sclerosis. The sample was CD4+ T cells from PBMCs. The CDR3: CSAVSGAKETQYF. CDR3 nucleotide sequence: TGCAGCGCTGTCTCGGGAGCCAAAGAGACCCAGTACTTC.